The next 9 T cell receptor beta chains were all read from a single sample in a study of beta chain features in type 1 diabetes. Investigators reverse transcribed all isolated RNA, so they sequenced expressed TCRB transcripts. The method was immunoSEQ multiplex PCR; TCRdb's version includes in-frame clones alone and lacks a portion of them. The sample lists under 800,000 clones, about a sixth occurring once. Source material: naive CD4+ T cells from blood. These receptors came from a man aged 18 to 30 in good health.

This clone was picked up a small number of times. V and J are TRBV7-2 and TRBJ2-1, with TRBD1 as a possible D gene (6 bases). Trimming took 1 base from V and 11 from J, leaving 9 bases between them. Germline-derived CDR1 and CDR2 are SGHTA and FQGNSA. This CDR3 spans 12 amino acids. DNA of the CDR3: TGTGCCAGCAGCTTAGACCAGGGGAAGCAGTTCTTC. Encoded protein: CASSLDQGKQFF.

The gene calls are TRBV4-2 and TRBJ2-7, with D possibly matching TRBD1 (6 bases). Germline loops: CDR1 LGHNA, CDR2 YNFKEQ. V lost 0 bases, J lost 0 bases, and 9 bases lay in between. There are 15 residues in the CDR3. CDR3 sequence (DNA): TGTGCCAGCAGCCAAGATGGCAGGGGCTCCTACGAGCAGTACTTC. The encoded protein is CASSQDGRGSYEQYF.

Only one count was recorded for this clone. The CDR3 protein is CASSLEGSQPQHF. The CDR3 DNA is TGTGCCAGCAGCTTGGAAGGGTCTCAGCCCCAGCATTTT. The chain employs TRBV5-6 and TRBJ1-5; D not resolved. Germline-derived CDR1 and CDR2 are SGHDT and YYEEEE. V gave up 0 bases and J gave up 6 bases, with 7 bases separating them. This CDR3 is 13 amino acids long.

The sample holds a few counts of this clone. The chain employs TRBV5-4 and TRBJ2-2; D ambiguous. V lost 7 bases, J lost 0 bases, and 4 bases lay in between. The CDR3 consists of 12 residues. CDR1 and CDR2 from the germline V gene are SGHNT and YYREEE (reference sequence). CDR3 protein: CASGANTGELFF. The DNA of the CDR3 is TGTGCCAGCGGGGCGAACACCGGGGAGCTGTTTTTT.

The chain uses TRBV5-5 and TRBJ2-7; TRBD1 or TRBD2 may be the D gene (6 bases each). V was trimmed by 9 bases and J by 0 bases, leaving 13 bases between them. From germline, CDR1 is SGHKS and CDR2 YYEKEE (reference sequence). The CDR3 is 13 amino acids. This CDR3 reads CATRGGSSYEQYF. As DNA, the CDR3 is TGTGCCACGCGAGGGGGGTCCTCCTACGAGCAGTACTTC.

The rearrangement uses TRBV4-2 and TRBJ2-7, with TRBD1 matching 9 bases. Germline V gene lookup returns CDR1 LGHNA and CDR2 YNFKEQ. Trimming at V came to 3 bases and at J to 3 bases, leaving 3 bases not matched to a gene. This CDR3 comprises 14 residues. The DNA for the CDR3 is TGTGCCAGCAGCCAGGGACAGGGATACTACGAGCAGTACTTC. Translating gives CASSQGQGYYEQYF.

This clone was counted between two and nine times. CDR3 sequence (DNA): TGTGCCTGGAGTCACGACAGCTACGAGCAGTACTTC. This sequence encodes CAWSHDSYEQYF. The gene calls are TRBV30 and TRBJ2-7; a weak D match, TRBD1 (5 bases). This CDR3 is 12 amino acids long. V lost 2 bases, J lost 3 bases, and 8 bases lay in between. CDR1 is GTSNPN, CDR2 SVGIG, per germline (reference sequence).

This chain connects TRBV11-3 to TRBJ2-7; TRBD1 matches at 8 bases. The germline V gene has CDR1 SGHNT and CDR2 YENEEA. The CDR3 has 14 residues. The V segment lost 5 bases and the J segment 4 bases; nucleotides outside the gene matches: 7. The CDR3, as DNA: TGTGCCAGCAGCAAGGGACAGGCCAAATACGAGCAGTACTTC. Translation gives CASSKGQAKYEQYF.

The genes are TRBV19 and TRBJ1-1; D gene uncertain. V was pared by 8 bases and J by 1 base, with 11 bases between. Germline V gene sequence: CDR1 LNHDA, CDR2 SQIVND (reference sequence). CDR3 size: 13 residues. The CDR3 reads CASGFRPNTEAFF. The CDR3 DNA follows: TGTGCCAGTGGTTTTAGACCGAACACTGAAGCTTTCTTT.